This TCR beta chain appears in the sequencing data of a study of blood T cell repertoires in COVID-19. Looking at the study overall: Researchers got acute and convalescent COVID-19 samples from the United States, Italy and Spain. T cells, B-cell-depleted T cells, or PBMCs supplied cDNA or gDNA.

The CDR3 is 17 residues long. The junction had 0 bases not matched to a gene; V was cut back by 1 base and J by 0 bases. CDR1 and CDR2 from the germline V gene are LGHNA and YNFKEQ. Followed over time, Seattle patients had been enrolled while infection was active. As originally analysed: Amplified reference gene primers provided the basis for estimating nucleated cell counts. The table came from immunoSEQ multiplex PCR; TCRdb's copy has only in-frame clones and leaves some out. Clonal size and the V and J genes are those of that table, whereas D and trimming came from the DNA. This table has fewer than 250,000 clones, about 90% appearing once. The table lists this clone with a few counts.

This TCR derives from a man aged 25-40 years with COVID-19, enrolled during active disease. Material for sequencing was peripheral blood. V gene TRBV4-2 combines with J gene TRBJ2-2; TRBD2 matches at 12 bases. The CDR3 protein is CASSQGTSGANTGELFF. The CDR3 DNA is TGTGCCAGCAGCCAAGGGACTAGCGGGGCGAACACCGGGGAGCTGTTTTTT.